The 26 T cell receptor beta chains given below trace back to one sample, sequenced in a study of immune cell composition in non-small cell lung cancer. Produced via immunoSEQ multiplex PCR; TCRdb's table is partial and in-frame only. This sample has about 4,500 clones, with 70% to 90% found just once. Sequenced sample: lung tumor tissue. These receptors were collected from a human donor with non-small cell lung cancer.

This clone appeared a single time. The V and J genes are TRBV6-1 and TRBJ1-3, with TRBD1 matching over 7 bases. CDR3 length: 14 residues. Per germline, CDR1 MNHNS and CDR2 SASEGT. The V segment lost 10 bases and the J segment 1 base; nucleotides outside the gene matches: 7. CDR3 in amino acids: CATREGASGNTIYF. The CDR3 region has the DNA TGTGCCACCCGTGAGGGGGCATCTGGAAACACCATATATTTT.

This chain joins TRBV27 and TRBJ2-1; 10 bases are a match to TRBD1. Per germline, CDR1 MNHEY and CDR2 SMNVEV (reference sequence). V lost 5 bases to trimming and J lost 2 bases; unmatched junction nucleotides: 3. The CDR3 is 15 amino acids. In DNA, the CDR3 is TGTGCCAGCAGTGCCGGGACAGGGGCCTACAATGAGCAGTTCTTC. Its protein product is CASSAGTGAYNEQFF.

The rearrangement uses TRBV19 and TRBJ2-1; TRBD2 aligns across 8 bases. The CDR3 sequence is 19 residues long. V shed 4 bases, J shed 5 bases, and the junction held 19 bases outside the gene matches. Per the germline V gene, CDR1 is LNHDA and CDR2 is SQIVND (reference sequence). This CDR3 is CASSTWGTADGGRNNEQFF. DNA for the CDR3: TGTGCCAGTAGTACCTGGGGGACCGCAGACGGCGGGAGGAACAATGAGCAGTTCTTC.

V usage is TRBV6-5 and J usage is TRBJ1-1; TRBD1 might be the D (6 bases). With 7 bases removed from V and 5 bases from J, the gap between germline ends came to 17 bases. The CDR3 length is 14 residues. Germline CDR1 is MNHEY and CDR2 is SVGAGI. CDR3 protein: CASTSPRGATEAFF. CDR3 DNA: TGTGCCAGCACCTCTCCCCGGGGGGCGACTGAAGCTTTCTTT.

The chain has TRBV6-4 and TRBJ2-3; no reliable D call. CDR1 and CDR2 (germline): MRHNA, SNTAGT. The V end was cut by 6 bases, the J end by 6 bases, with 7 bases between. There are 11 residues in the CDR3. DNA of the CDR3: TGTGCCAGCAGGTACTGGGATACGCAGTATTTT. Translating gives CASRYWDTQYF.

The table lists this clone with a few counts. The chain has TRBV27 and TRBJ1-3, with TRBD1 matching over 7 bases. This CDR3 spans 15 amino acids. Germline assignment: CDR1 MNHEY and CDR2 SMNVEV (reference sequence). Losses at the gene ends were 6 bases for V and 0 bases for J; bases not matched to a gene: 5. CDR3 in DNA: TGTGCCAGCAGACTCGGGACAGACTCTGGAAACACCATATATTTT. This sequence encodes CASRLGTDSGNTIYF.

The J gene is TRBJ1-5, the V gene TRBV6-6, with 7 bases that match TRBD1. V lost 6 bases and J lost 5; bases outside the gene matches: 4. The germline gives CDR1 MNHNY, CDR2 SVGAGI (reference sequence). This CDR3 is 13 amino acids long. The CDR3 region has the DNA TGTGCCAGCAGCGGACAGGAACATCAGCCCCAGCATTTT. This translates into CASSGQEHQPQHF.

J is TRBJ1-2 and V is TRBV6-6; possibly TRBD1 for D (5 bases). Trimming shortened V by 8 bases and J by 6 bases, and 25 bases separated the two germline ends. The germline gives CDR1 MNHNY, CDR2 SVGAGI (reference sequence). The CDR3 runs to 16 residues. CDR3 region: CASGDKGLALADGYTF. The CDR3 DNA follows: TGTGCCAGCGGAGACAAGGGGCTCGCCTTAGCGGATGGCTACACCTTC.

The V call is TRBV28, the J call TRBJ1-4; 9 positions match TRBD1. Trimming at V came to 6 bases and at J to 8 bases, leaving 4 bases not matched to a gene. This CDR3 is built from 13 residues. Per germline, CDR1 MDHEN and CDR2 SYDVKM. Here the CDR3 reads CASSGQGREKLFF. The CDR3 region has the DNA TGTGCCAGCAGCGGACAGGGGAGAGAAAAACTGTTTTTT.

This chain joins TRBV11-2 and TRBJ1-4; 7 bases fit TRBD1. Germline V gene lookup returns CDR1 SGHAT and CDR2 FQNNGV. This CDR3 has 16 amino acids. The J segment lost 8 bases and the V segment lost 5 bases, leaving 14 bases of the junction unmatched. CDR3 sequence: CASSLHYLRDREKLFF. The CDR3 DNA sequence: TGTGCCAGCAGCCTACACTACCTCCGGGACAGAGAAAAACTGTTTTTT.

The V call is TRBV28, the J call TRBJ2-2; 11 bases map to TRBD1. J gave up 5 bases and V 7 bases, and 6 bases lay outside the gene matches. CDR1 MDHEN and CDR2 SYDVKM come from the germline V gene. This CDR3 contains 15 residues. The CDR3 DNA sequence: TGTGCCAGCACAGCCGGGACAGGGGGGACCGGGGAGCTGTTTTTT. Amino acids: CASTAGTGGTGELFF.

The chain joins TRBV6-1 to TRBJ2-1; no reliable D call. The V end lost 2 bases, the J end lost 0 bases, and 11 bases lay between the germline ends. This CDR3 has 16 residues. The germline V gene encodes CDR1 MNHNS and CDR2 SASEGT. The CDR3 sequence: CASSELADISYNEQFF. CDR3 DNA sequence: TGTGCCAGCAGTGAACTCGCGGATATCTCCTACAATGAGCAGTTCTTC.

The rearrangement links TRBV5-6 to TRBJ2-7; 11 bases are a match to TRBD2. From germline, CDR1 is SGHDT and CDR2 YYEEEE. The CDR3 sequence is 15 residues long. Trimming cost V 4 bases and J 3 bases; bases outside gene matches: 6. The CDR3 DNA follows: TGTGCCAGCAGCCCTGGGACTAGCGGACTCTACGAGCAGTACTTC. Encoded protein: CASSPGTSGLYEQYF.

Concerning this clone itself: A junction boundary mismatches the germline segment, possibly from a read error. The identical CDR3 is also encoded by other nucleotide sequences in the sample. The chain uses TRBV19 and TRBJ1-1; TRBD1 matches at 8 bases. Germline-derived CDR1 and CDR2 are LNHDA and SQIVND (reference sequence). The CDR3 has 15 residues. CDR3 protein: CASSARTGISTEAFF. Written as DNA, the CDR3 is TGCGCCAGTAGTGCACGGACAGGGATCTCCACTGAAGCTTTCTTT.

V gene TRBV27 combines with J gene TRBJ1-1; D remains unclear. Germline V CDR1 and CDR2: MNHEY, SMNVEV (reference sequence). Trimming cost V 7 bases and J 10 bases, with 19 bases left between them. The CDR3 covers 13 residues. The CDR3 protein is CASTAGIGSSAFF. The CDR3 nucleotides are TGTGCCAGCACCGCGGGTATCGGGAGTTCAGCTTTCTTT.

V and J are TRBV20-1 and TRBJ2-7; unclear D gene. The V and J ends lost 0 bases and 7 bases respectively, with 4 bases between them. Germline CDR1 DFQATT, CDR2 SNEGSKA (reference sequence). The length of the CDR3 is 10 residues. The CDR3 region is CSAREREQYF. The CDR3 DNA follows: TGCAGTGCTAGAGAGAGGGAGCAGTACTTC.

This clone was seen a single time. The rearrangement links TRBV7-9 to TRBJ2-7; TRBD2 aligns across 7 bases. This CDR3 is built from 12 residues. V lost 2 bases to trimming and J lost 6 bases; unmatched junction nucleotides: 1. The germline V gene encodes CDR1 SEHNR and CDR2 FQNEAQ (reference sequence). CDR3 nucleotides: TGTGCCAGCAGCTTACCGGGGGGCGAGCAGTACTTC. This encodes CASSLPGGEQYF.

The chain has TRBV29-1 and TRBJ1-1; 7 nucleotides match TRBD1. CDR1 is SQVTM and CDR2 is ANQGSEA in the germline V gene. The CDR3 is 13 amino acids. V shed 7 bases and J 4 bases; nucleotides not matched to a gene: 9. CDR3 nucleotides: TGCAGCGGCCGACAGGGAAGTGGCACTGAAGCTTTCTTT. The encoded protein is CSGRQGSGTEAFF.

The V call is TRBV7-6, the J call TRBJ2-5; D is possibly TRBD2 (6 bases). Trimming cost V 5 bases and J 4 bases, with 17 bases left between them. The CDR3 totals 15 residues. From germline, CDR1 is SGHVS and CDR2 FNYEAQ. The CDR3 nucleotides are TGTGCCAGCAGCCCAGTTGGGGGGACCCCAGAGACCCAGTACTTC. Translation gives CASSPVGGTPETQYF.

The V gene is TRBV4-1, the J gene TRBJ1-4; TRBD1 matches 7 bases. Trimming removed 6 bases from V and 7 bases from J; junction bases left unmatched: 2. CDR3 length: 12 amino acids. Germline CDR1 MGHRA, CDR2 YSYEKL. DNA of the CDR3: TGCGCCAGCAGGGGGGACAGTGAAAAACTGTTTTTT. Translating gives CASRGDSEKLFF.

The V gene is TRBV30, the J gene TRBJ1-5, with 9 positions matching TRBD1. The CDR3 spans 14 residues. Germline assignment: CDR1 GTSNPN and CDR2 SVGIG (reference sequence). The junction had 3 bases not matched to a gene; V was cut back by 3 bases and J by 3 bases. Written as DNA, the CDR3 is TGTGCCTGGAGCCGGGACAGGGTCAATCAGCCCCAGCATTTT. Translation: CAWSRDRVNQPQHF.

The chain carries TRBV19 and TRBJ1-5; D is undetermined. In germline, CDR1 is LNHDA, CDR2 SQIVND (reference sequence). CDR3 length equals 15 residues. The V gene lost 5 bases and the J gene lost 4 bases, with 15 bases spanning the gap. CDR3 coding DNA: TGTGCCAGTAGTCGTGAGGGTGCGGCTAATCAGCCCCAGCATTTT. Encoded protein: CASSREGAANQPQHF.

The chain joins TRBV27 to TRBJ1-1; D uncertain. Germline lookup yields CDR1 MNHEY and CDR2 SMNVEV (reference sequence). The CDR3 runs 14 residues. The V and J ends lost 6 bases and 8 bases respectively, with 19 bases between them. The chain's CDR3 is CASRDTRHGREAFF. The CDR3 DNA reads as TGTGCCAGCAGGGATACGAGACACGGGAGAGAAGCTTTCTTT.

The rearrangement links TRBV19 to TRBJ2-2; 8 bases align to TRBD2. With 8 bases clipped from V and 4 bases from J, the junction kept 6 bases outside the gene matches. CDR3 length: 14 amino acids. Germline loops: CDR1 LNHDA, CDR2 SQIVND (reference sequence). DNA of the CDR3: TGTGCCAGTCGCAGCGGGAGAGCCACCGGGGAGCTGTTTTTT. The encoded protein is CASRSGRATGELFF.

This clone has only a few counts. J is TRBJ1-1 and V is TRBV28; D gene uncertain. Germline CDR1 and CDR2: MDHEN and SYDVKM. CDR3 length: 13 amino acids. The V end was cut by 7 bases, the J end by 1 base, with 10 bases between. The CDR3 spells CASMLTGNTEAFF. The CDR3 coding sequence is TGTGCCAGCATGTTAACCGGGAACACTGAAGCTTTCTTT. Full variable domain (missing parts from reference TRBV28 and TRBJ1-1): DVKVTQSSRYLVKRTGEKVFLECVQDMDHENMFWYRQDPGLGLRLIYFSYDVKMKEKGDIPEGYSVSREKKERFSLILESASTNQTSMYLCASMLTGNTEAFFGQGTRLTVV.

The chain employs TRBV12-2 and TRBJ1-5; the listed D gene, TRBD1, was not tested against the DNA. TRBV12-2 is listed as a pseudogene. The CDR3 is 20 residues long. The CDR3 DNA follows: TGTGCAAGTCGCTTAGTCCCACAGGGGCGAGATCGGTCTAGCAATCAGCCCCAGCATTTT. Protein: CASRLVPQGRDRSSNQPQHF.